This T cell receptor beta chain was captured in a study of T-cell memory formation after mild COVID-19. A 5'RACE reaction primed in the constant segment made cDNA libraries of TCR alpha and TCR beta, and these carried sample barcodes and UMIs. One entry per CDR3 protein results from TCRdb running MiXCR on the 5' RACE reads. The sample has roughly 50,000 distinct CDR3 sequences; approximately 9.5% are singletons. Study conclusions and caveats: The study found contracting CD4+ clones mainly in CM and EM and contracting CD8+ clones in EMRA. In second-wave clones peaking day 37, SARS-CoV-2 specificity remained unconfirmed.

On this clonotype itself: The antigen remains unidentified.

Germline assignment: CDR1 LGHNA and CDR2 YNFKEQ. This CDR3 has 16 residues. V lost 1 base, J lost 0 bases, and 10 bases lay in between. This clonotype originated in a man aged 18 to 35 who had mild COVID-19 (a few samples of this study predate the infection). Cell type and time point are not known. The V gene is TRBV4-2, the J gene TRBJ2-1; no clear D. Sample: PBMCs or a T cell subset sorted from them (not recorded which). The CDR3 spells CASSQASRSSYNEQFF. The CDR3 DNA follows: TGTGCCAGCAGCCAAGCGAGTCGGAGCTCCTACAATGAGCAGTTCTTC.